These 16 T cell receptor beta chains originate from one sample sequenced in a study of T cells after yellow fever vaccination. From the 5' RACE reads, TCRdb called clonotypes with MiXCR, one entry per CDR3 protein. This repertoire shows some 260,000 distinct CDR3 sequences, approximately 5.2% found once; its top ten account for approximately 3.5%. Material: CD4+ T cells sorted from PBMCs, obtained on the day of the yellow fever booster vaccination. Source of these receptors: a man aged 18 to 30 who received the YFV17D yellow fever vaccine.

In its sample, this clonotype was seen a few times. CDR3 nucleotide sequence: TGCAGTGCTACACAGGGTGGTGGGTTGACAGATACGCAGTATTTT. Protein product: CSATQGGGLTDTQYF. The chain joins TRBV20-1 to TRBJ2-3, with a possible D match to TRBD1 (6 bases). Germline V gene lookup returns CDR1 DFQATT and CDR2 SNEGSKA (reference sequence). V lost 4 bases and J 3 bases, leaving 17 bases between the germline ends. CDR3 length: 15 amino acids.

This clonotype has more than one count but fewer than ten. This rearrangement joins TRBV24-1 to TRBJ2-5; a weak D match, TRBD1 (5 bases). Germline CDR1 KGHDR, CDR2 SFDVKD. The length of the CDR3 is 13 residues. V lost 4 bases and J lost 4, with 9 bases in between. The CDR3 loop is CATSDGRGETQYF. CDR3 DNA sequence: TGTGCCACCAGTGACGGAAGGGGAGAGACCCAGTACTTC.

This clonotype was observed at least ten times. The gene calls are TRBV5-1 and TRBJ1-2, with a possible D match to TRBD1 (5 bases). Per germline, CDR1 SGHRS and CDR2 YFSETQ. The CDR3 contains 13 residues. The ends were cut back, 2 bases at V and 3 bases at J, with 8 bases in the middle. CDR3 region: CASSLGEHYGYTF. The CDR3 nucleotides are TGCGCCAGCAGCTTAGGGGAACACTATGGCTACACCTTC.

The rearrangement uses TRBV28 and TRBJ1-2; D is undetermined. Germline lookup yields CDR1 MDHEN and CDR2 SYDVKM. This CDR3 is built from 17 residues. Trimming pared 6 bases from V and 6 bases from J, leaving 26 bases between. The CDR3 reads CASRTHITRRRPNGYTF. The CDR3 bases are TGTGCCAGCAGGACACACATCACGAGGCGAAGGCCCAATGGCTACACCTTC.

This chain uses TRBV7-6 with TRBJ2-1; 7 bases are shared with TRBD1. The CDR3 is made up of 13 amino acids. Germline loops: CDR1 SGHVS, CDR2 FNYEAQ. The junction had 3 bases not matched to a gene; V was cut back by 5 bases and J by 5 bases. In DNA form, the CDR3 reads TGTGCCAGCAGCATGGGACAGAACAATGAGCAGTTCTTC. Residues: CASSMGQNNEQFF.

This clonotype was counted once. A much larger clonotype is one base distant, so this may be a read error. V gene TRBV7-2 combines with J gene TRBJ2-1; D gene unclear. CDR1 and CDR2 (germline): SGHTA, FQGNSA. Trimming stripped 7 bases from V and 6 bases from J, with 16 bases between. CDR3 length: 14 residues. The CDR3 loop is CASTWSVGRNEQFF. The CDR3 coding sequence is TGTGCCAGCACCTGGTCCGTTGGACGCAATGAGCAGTTCTTC.

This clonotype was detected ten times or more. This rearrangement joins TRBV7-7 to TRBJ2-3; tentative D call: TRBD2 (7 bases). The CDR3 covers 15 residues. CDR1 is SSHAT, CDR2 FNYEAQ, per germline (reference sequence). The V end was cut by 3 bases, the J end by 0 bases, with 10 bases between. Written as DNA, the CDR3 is TGTGCCAGCAGCTTCGGGGGGCTAAGCACAGATACGCAGTATTTT. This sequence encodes CASSFGGLSTDTQYF.

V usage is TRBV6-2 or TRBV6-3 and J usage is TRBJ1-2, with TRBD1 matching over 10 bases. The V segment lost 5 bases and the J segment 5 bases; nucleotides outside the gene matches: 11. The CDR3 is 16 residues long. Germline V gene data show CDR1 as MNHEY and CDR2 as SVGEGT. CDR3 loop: CASSRGQGVGYYGYTF. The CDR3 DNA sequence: TGTGCCAGCAGTCGCGGACAGGGGGTCGGCTATTATGGCTACACCTTC.

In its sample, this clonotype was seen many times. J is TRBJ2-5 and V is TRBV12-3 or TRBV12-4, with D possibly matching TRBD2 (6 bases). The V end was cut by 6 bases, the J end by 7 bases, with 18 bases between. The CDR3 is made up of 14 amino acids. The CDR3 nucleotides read TGTGCCAGCAGCCCCCTGCGGGGAAGGGCGACCCAGTACTTC. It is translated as CASSPLRGRATQYF.

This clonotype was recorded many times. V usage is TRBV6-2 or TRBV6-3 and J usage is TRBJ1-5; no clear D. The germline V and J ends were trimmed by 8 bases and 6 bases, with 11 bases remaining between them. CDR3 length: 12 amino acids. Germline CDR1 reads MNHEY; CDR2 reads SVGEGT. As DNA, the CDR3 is TGTGCCAGCTGCCACCTTGGTCAGCCCCAGCATTTT. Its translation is CASCHLGQPQHF.

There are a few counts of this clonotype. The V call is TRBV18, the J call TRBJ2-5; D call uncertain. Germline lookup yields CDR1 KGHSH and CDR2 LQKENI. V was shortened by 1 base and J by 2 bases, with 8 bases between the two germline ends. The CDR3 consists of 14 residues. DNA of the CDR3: TGTGCCAGCTCACCACTAGACATACAAGAGACCCAGTACTTC. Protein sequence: CASSPLDIQETQYF.

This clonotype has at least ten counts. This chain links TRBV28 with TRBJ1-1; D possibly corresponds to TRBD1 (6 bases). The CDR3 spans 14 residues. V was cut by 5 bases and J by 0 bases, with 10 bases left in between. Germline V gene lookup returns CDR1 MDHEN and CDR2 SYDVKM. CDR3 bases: TGTGCCAGCAGTGGACAGAACCTGAACACTGAAGCTTTCTTT. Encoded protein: CASSGQNLNTEAFF.

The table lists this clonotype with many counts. The CDR3 protein is CSARSGGARAYEQYV. CDR3 bases: TGCAGTGCTCGTTCGGGAGGGGCGCGAGCCTACGAGCAGTACGTC. The genes are TRBV20-1 and TRBJ2-7, with 8 bases matching TRBD2. Germline CDR1 and CDR2: DFQATT and SNEGSKA (reference sequence). Losses at the gene ends were 5 bases for V and 2 bases for J; bases not matched to a gene: 11. The CDR3 is 15 amino acids.

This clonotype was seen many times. In DNA, the CDR3 is TGTGCCAGCAGTTACGGGGCAGACTACACCGGGGAGCTGTTTTTT. Translating it yields CASSYGADYTGELFF. The V gene is TRBV6-2 or TRBV6-3, the J gene TRBJ2-2, with D possibly TRBD1 on 5 matching bases. The CDR3 extends over 15 amino acids. Looked up from germline, CDR1 is MNHEY and CDR2 is SVGEGT. The V end was cut by 2 bases, the J end by 3 bases, with 10 bases between.

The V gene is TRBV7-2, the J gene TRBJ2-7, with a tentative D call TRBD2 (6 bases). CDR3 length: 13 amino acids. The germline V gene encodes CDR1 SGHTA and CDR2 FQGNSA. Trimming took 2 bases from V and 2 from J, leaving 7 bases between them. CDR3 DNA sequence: TGTGCCAGCAGCTTACCGGGGGCCTACGAGCAGTACGTC. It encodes CASSLPGAYEQYV.

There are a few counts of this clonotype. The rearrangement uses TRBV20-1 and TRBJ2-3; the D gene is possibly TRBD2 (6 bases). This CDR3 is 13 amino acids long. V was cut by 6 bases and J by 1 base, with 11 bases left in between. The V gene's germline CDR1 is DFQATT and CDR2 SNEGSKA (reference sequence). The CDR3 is CSAKGLGTDTQYF. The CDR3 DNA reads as TGCAGTGCCAAGGGACTTGGCACAGATACGCAGTATTTT.